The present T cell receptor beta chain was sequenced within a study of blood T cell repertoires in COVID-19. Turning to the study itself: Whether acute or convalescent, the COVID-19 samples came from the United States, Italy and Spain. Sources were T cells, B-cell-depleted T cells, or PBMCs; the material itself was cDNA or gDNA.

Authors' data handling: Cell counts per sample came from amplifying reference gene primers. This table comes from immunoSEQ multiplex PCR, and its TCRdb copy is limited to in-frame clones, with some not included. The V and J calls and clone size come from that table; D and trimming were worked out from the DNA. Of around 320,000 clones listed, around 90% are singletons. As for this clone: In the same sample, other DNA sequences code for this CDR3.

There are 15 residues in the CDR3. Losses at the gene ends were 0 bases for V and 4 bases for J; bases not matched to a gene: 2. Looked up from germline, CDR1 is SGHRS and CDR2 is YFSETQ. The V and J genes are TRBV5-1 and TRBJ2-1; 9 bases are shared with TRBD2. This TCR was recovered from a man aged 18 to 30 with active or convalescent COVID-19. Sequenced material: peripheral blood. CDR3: CASSLGLADYNEQFF. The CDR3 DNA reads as TGCGCCAGCAGCTTGGGACTAGCGGATTACAATGAGCAGTTCTTC.